The clone carrying this T cell receptor (beta chain) was counted ten times or more. This sample is part of a study of blood T cell repertoires in COVID-19. Study-wide background: From the United States, Italy and Spain came samples of acute and convalescent COVID-19. Nucleic acid was either cDNA or gDNA, and it came from T cells, B-cell-depleted T cells, or PBMCs.

There are 15 residues in the CDR3. Under the authors' procedure: Nucleated cell number was recorded as an estimate derived from reference gene primer amplification. Clones were sequenced by immunoSEQ multiplex PCR, and TCRdb holds only the in-frame ones, with some missing. The D gene and trimming were derived from the DNA, and the V and J assignments and clone size from that table. Of fewer than 250,000 clones detected, just over 85% appear once; the ten largest clones hold roughly 12%. Enrolled during active infection, Seattle patients were then followed longitudinally. V gene TRBV21-1 combines with J gene TRBJ1-5; the table's D call of TRBD1 was not tested on the DNA. TRBV21-1 is a known pseudogene. This receptor was taken from a man aged 50 to 59 with COVID-19, enrolled during active disease. Sequenced material: peripheral blood. The CDR3 spells CASSEQGSLNQPQHF. The CDR3 DNA reads as TGTGCCAGCAGCGAACAGGGATCGTTGAATCAGCCCCAGCATTTT.